The source of this TCR beta chain is a study of T cells in tuberculosis (dated by TCRdb to the late 2010s). About the study as a whole: The study combined CD1B tetramers and high-throughput TCR immunosequencing to characterize T cells specific for the mycobacterial lipid antigen glucose monomycolate (GMM). In a South African clinical cohort, IGRA-negative adolescents, IGRA-positive adolescents with latent tuberculosis and adults with active tuberculosis were compared, with nine to eleven people in each group. On the study overall, not on this receptor specifically: Clinical samples were chosen by availability of cryopreserved specimens, and active tuberculosis cases were adults while controls were adolescents. An accuracy of under 90% (AUROC about 0.9) was reached by a classifier using the diverse GMM-specific repertoire, compared with 60% to 70% accuracy when GEM motif frequencies were used. The smaller NN-distances were partly driven by shorter CDR3-alpha lengths in active tuberculosis patients, and the difference for TCR-beta did not reach statistical significance. Smaller mean NN-distances to GMM-specific TCRs were observed in active tuberculosis TCR-alpha repertoires than in IGRA-negative controls, suggesting clonal expansion of GMM-specific TCRs.

Unmatched junction bases come to 5, with V trimmed by 1 base and J by 2 bases. CDR1 and CDR2 are drawn from the germline V gene: SGHTA, FQGNSA. Its CDR3 holds 15 amino acids, cysteine through phenylalanine. CDR3 DNA only is kept here, 45 bases in frame from base 1. TCR libraries were generated with the immunoSEQ multiplex PCR assay, using TCR-beta and/or TCR-alpha/delta assays for each sample. The amplified TCR libraries were sequenced using the Illumina high-throughput platform. The source study handled its data this way. Clustering and dimensionality reduction relied on pairwise TCRdist distances among GMM-specific receptors from T cells that were either sorted ex vivo or expanded in vitro. The score assigned to each clinical repertoire was mean NN-distance, meaning the average TCRdist to the nearest 10% of tetramer-positive reference sequences. To compute GEM TCR motif frequency, the fraction of unique TCRs matching known GEM sequences by V/J usage and CDR3 length was calculated. Active tuberculosis was classified by linear discriminant analysis with leave-one-out cross-validation, implemented in scikit-learn. TCRdb obtained this table from immuneACCESS and retained in-frame rearrangements with V and J assigned. These tables miss some clones; where compared with another copy, unresolved V genes account for less than half of the shortfall, and the remainder is unexplained. That table gives V, J and clone size, and the DNA gave D and trimming. Across this sample there are some 30,000 clones, with 94% seen only once. Of the sample, approximately 8% is held by the ten largest clones.

A remark on this clone: The clone's antigen remains unknown. Base qualities are not provided; no much larger clone lies one nucleotide away.

At study entry, a tuberculin skin test and the QuantiFERON-TB GOLD In-Tube IGRA were used to screen adolescents for latent tuberculosis infection. Immunosequencing was performed on unsorted cryopreserved PBMC, with roughly 100,000 T cells per clinical donor covered on average. Eleven high schools in the Worcester region of the Western Cape, South Africa, served as enrollment sites for adolescents aged 12 to 18 years. Approximately ten adolescents infected with M. tuberculosis and roughly 10 uninfected adolescents were chosen and matched for age and sex. PBMC from adolescents were isolated by density centrifugation from freshly drawn heparinized blood and then cryopreserved.

This receptor was identified in a donor under 30 with latent tuberculosis or without tuberculosis infection. The sequence is built from TRBV7-2 and TRBJ2-7, with 7 central nucleotides matching TRBD2. Sequencing was performed on PBMCs. The CDR3 is CASSLESGVAYEQYF. The DNA sequence is TGTGCCAGCAGCTTAGAAAGCGGGGTCGCCTACGAGCAGTACTTC.